Each of the 18 T cell receptor beta chains below was sequenced from the same sample in a study of molecular identifiers for immune sequencing clone quantification. TCRdb re-derived calls from the PCR reads in MiXCR, one entry per CDR3 protein. The sample lists about 320,000 distinct CDR3 sequences, roughly 23% seen once, with about 0.81% in the top ten. The specimen sequenced was naive CD8+ T cells from blood, with Jurkat cell RNA spiked in. Subset given: FACS-sorted CD8+CD4-CCR7+CD45RA+ naive T cells. The receptors originated from a human donor in good health. Some libraries in this study had Jurkat cell RNA spiked in.

This chain links TRBV19 with TRBJ1-5; 10 bases match TRBD1. Per germline, CDR1 LNHDA and CDR2 SQIVND (reference sequence). The CDR3 sequence is 16 residues long. V was pared by 3 bases and J by 5 bases, with 7 bases of the junction left unmatched. In nucleotides, the CDR3 is TGTGCCAGTAGTATTACGACAGGGGGCTGGGATCAGCCCCAGCATTTT. Translating gives CASSITTGGWDQPQHF. Drawing the rest from reference TRBV19 and TRBJ1-5, the complete variable domain is DGGITQSPKYLFRKEGQNVTLSCEQNLNHDAMYWYRQDPGQGLRLIYYSQIVNDFQKGDIAEGYSVSREKKESFPLTVTSAQKNPTAFYLCASSITTGGWDQPQHFGDGTRLSIL.

The V and J genes are TRBV27 and TRBJ2-6, with 14 bases matching TRBD2. Unmatched junction bases numbered 7, after V lost 3 bases and J lost 0 bases. Per the germline V gene, CDR1 is MNHEY and CDR2 is SMNVEV (reference sequence). The CDR3 length is 20 residues. The CDR3 bases are TGTGCCAGCAGTTTCCTAGGGACTAGCGGGGGACCCTCTGGGGCCAACGTCCTGACTTTC. Residues: CASSFLGTSGGPSGANVLTF.

In its sample, this clonotype was seen many times. The chain joins TRBV2 to TRBJ1-5, with D possibly being TRBD1 (5 bases). The V end lost 3 bases, the J end lost 3 bases, and 12 bases lay between the germline ends. This CDR3 comprises 15 residues. The germline V gene has CDR1 SNHLY and CDR2 FYNNEI. CDR3 loop: CASSDLTAFNQPQHF. The CDR3 DNA reads TGTGCCAGCAGTGACTTGACAGCTTTCAATCAGCCCCAGCATTTT.

In its sample, this clonotype was seen a few times. The chain links TRBV6-2 or TRBV6-3 to TRBJ2-1; D is unresolved. Germline loops: CDR1 MNHEY, CDR2 SVGEGT. The V and J ends lost 6 bases and 0 bases respectively, with 12 bases between them. The length of the CDR3 is 15 residues. The CDR3: CASSLGFSSYNEQFF. The CDR3 DNA is TGTGCCAGCAGCCTTGGTTTTAGCTCCTACAATGAGCAGTTCTTC.

Only a few counts were recorded for this clonotype. This chain uses TRBV4-3 with TRBJ2-2; D remains ambiguous. This CDR3 is built from 15 residues. Trimming removed 0 bases at V and 1 base at J, with 6 bases between. From germline, CDR1 is LGHNA and CDR2 YSLEER. The CDR3 is CASSQDLWNTGELFF. CDR3 sequence (DNA): TGCGCCAGCAGCCAAGATCTTTGGAACACCGGGGAGCTGTTTTTT.

Turning to this clonotype: Possible read error: a much larger clone is one base away. The chain uses TRBV29-1 and TRBJ1-1; tentative D call: TRBD1 (6 bases). V dropped 7 bases and J dropped 6 bases, with 21 bases sitting between them. The CDR3 has 14 residues. The germline V gene has CDR1 SQVTM and CDR2 ANQGSEA. This CDR3 is CSDGGGGQRAEAFF. In DNA, the CDR3 is TGCAGCGATGGGGGCGGGGGGCAACGAGCTGAAGCTTTCTTT.

The chain couples TRBV28 to TRBJ1-5, with D uncertain. Deletions cut 6 bases from V and 9 bases from J, with 33 bases between. The CDR3 has 19 residues. From germline, CDR1 is MDHEN and CDR2 SYDVKM. In DNA, the CDR3 is TGTGCCAGCAGCACACTACCCGGACGGGGAGGTATGGTTGGTCGGCCCCAGCATTTT. As protein: CASSTLPGRGGMVGRPQHF.

A few counts support this clonotype. The chain uses TRBV28 and TRBJ2-7, with TRBD1 matching 7 bases. CDR3 length equals 18 residues. Germline CDR1 is MDHEN and CDR2 is SYDVKM. Unmatched junction bases numbered 15, after V lost 4 bases and J lost 0 bases. CDR3 protein: CASSSLGPTGLGSYEQYF. The CDR3 nucleotides read TGTGCCAGCAGTTCACTCGGACCGACAGGGCTGGGCTCCTACGAGCAGTACTTC.

This clonotype was counted at least ten times. V is TRBV30 and J is TRBJ2-5, with TRBD1 identical over 7 bases. Germline V gene sequence: CDR1 GTSNPN, CDR2 SVGIG (reference sequence). With 4 bases clipped from V and 1 base from J, the junction kept 9 bases outside the gene matches. This CDR3 has 15 amino acids. CDR3 DNA sequence: TGTGCCTGGAATTCCGGGACAGCCCTCCAAGAGACCCAGTACTTC. Translating it yields CAWNSGTALQETQYF.

This clonotype has only one observation. Possible read error: a much larger clone is one base away. The rearrangement links TRBV12-3 or TRBV12-4 to TRBJ1-1; no definite D call. The CDR3 sequence is 15 residues long. For the CDR3, the DNA is TGTGCCGGCAGTTTAGATTCTTCCGTAAACACTGAAGCTTTCTTT. Residues: CAGSLDSSVNTEAFF.

This clonotype was seen ten or more times. The chain carries TRBV4-2 and TRBJ2-1; D might be TRBD2 (6 bases). The V gene's germline CDR1 is LGHNA and CDR2 YNFKEQ. This CDR3 comprises 16 residues. V was clipped by 0 bases and J by 8 bases, with 17 bases between them. CDR3 nucleotides: TGTGCCAGCAGCCAAGATTTGACGGGAGCGCCCCATGAGCAGTTCTTC. Protein product: CASSQDLTGAPHEQFF.

This clonotype was counted ten times or more. The J gene is TRBJ1-5, the V gene TRBV20-1; D may be TRBD1 (5 bases). The length of the CDR3 is 17 residues. V was clipped by 0 bases and J by 0 bases, with 15 bases between them. CDR1 and CDR2 from the germline V gene are DFQATT and SNEGSKA (reference sequence). The CDR3 loop reads CSAREATESYSNQPQHF. CDR3 nucleotide sequence: TGCAGTGCTAGAGAGGCGACAGAGTCTTATAGCAATCAGCCCCAGCATTTT.

Only a few counts were recorded for this clonotype. The CDR3 nucleotides read TGCGCCAGCAGCCAAGATAGCCGGAGCTCCTACGAGCAGTACTTC. It yields the protein CASSQDSRSSYEQYF. The rearrangement links TRBV4-3 to TRBJ2-7; D call uncertain. Germline CDR1 reads LGHNA; CDR2 reads YSLEER. The V end lost 0 bases, the J end lost 0 bases, and 9 bases lay between the germline ends. There are 15 residues in the CDR3.

CDR3 nucleotide sequence: TGTGCCAGCAACCCGGGACTTACCTACGAGCAGTACTTC. Amino acid sequence: CASNPGLTYEQYF. The chain joins TRBV6-2 or TRBV6-3 to TRBJ2-7, with D perhaps TRBD2 (6 bases). The CDR3 has 13 amino acids. V was pared by 7 bases and J by 2 bases, with 12 bases between. From germline, CDR1 is MNHEY and CDR2 SVGEGT.

This clonotype was seen at least ten times. For the CDR3, the DNA is TGCGCCAGCAGCCAAGAGAGGATAGGGACAGCCAAAGCTTTCTTT. Protein sequence: CASSQERIGTAKAFF. The gene calls are TRBV4-3 and TRBJ1-1, with 7 bases matching TRBD1. J gave up 9 bases and V 0 bases, and 10 bases lay outside the gene matches. The CDR3 covers 15 residues. Germline V CDR1 and CDR2: LGHNA, YSLEER.

This clonotype was observed many times. The chain has TRBV5-6 and TRBJ2-7, with 14 bases that match TRBD2. The CDR3 contains 15 residues. Germline CDR1 reads SGHDT; CDR2 reads YYEEEE. The V gene end was trimmed by 3 bases and the J gene end by 2 bases; junction bases not matched to a gene: 1. CDR3 residues: CASSSTSGRAYEQYF. The CDR3 nucleotides read TGTGCCAGCAGCTCGACTAGCGGGAGGGCCTACGAGCAGTACTTC. The complete variable domain, with remaining parts taken from reference TRBV5-6 and TRBJ2-7, reads DAGVTQSPTHLIKTRGQQVTLRCSPKSGHDTVSWYQQALGQGPQFIFQYYEEEERQRGNFPDRFSGHQFPNYSSELNVNALLLGDSALYLCASSSTSGRAYEQYFGPGTRLTVT.

This clonotype turned up a few times. A much larger clonotype is one base distant, so this may be a read error. The chain couples TRBV6-5 to TRBJ2-3, with 9 bases aligning to TRBD2. The CDR3 sequence is 14 residues long. With 3 bases clipped from V and 6 bases from J, the junction kept 4 bases outside the gene matches. CDR1 is MNHEY and CDR2 is SVGAGI in the germline V gene. CDR3 protein: CASSYTSGLDTQYF. In nucleotides, the CDR3 is TGTGCCAGCAGTTATACTAGCGGGCTGGATACGCAGTATTTT.

In this sample, this clonotype turned up many times. The CDR3 DNA is TGTGCCAGCAGCTCATCGGACAGGGGGTACACCTACGAGCAGTACTTC. Amino acid sequence: CASSSSDRGYTYEQYF. This sequence joins TRBV7-9 and TRBJ2-7; 10 bases align to TRBD1. The CDR3 is made up of 16 amino acids. Trimming at V came to 4 bases and at J to 2 bases, leaving 8 bases not matched to a gene. Germline CDR1 SEHNR, CDR2 FQNEAQ (reference sequence). The entire variable domain, with the rest obtained from reference TRBV7-9 and TRBJ2-7, is as follows: DTGVSQNPRHKITKRGQNVTFRCDPISEHNRLYWYRQTLGQGPEFLTYFQNEAQLEKSRLLSDRFSAERPKGSFSTLEIQRTEQGDSAMYLCASSSSDRGYTYEQYFGPGTRLTVT.